A single sample gave rise to the 32 T cell receptor beta chains below, sequenced in a study of blood T cells in healthy people across ages. Then a second PCR, running about 6 to 12 cycles, was carried out with a sample-barcoded 5' primer and a J-beta primer mix. TCRdb fed the 5' RACE reads into MiXCR, producing one record per CDR3 protein. The table records approximately 1.5 million distinct CDR3 sequences, 35% to 45% of them present only once. The sequenced sample consisted of blood. These receptors were obtained from a woman aged 18-29 years in good health.

This sequence joins TRBV12-3 or TRBV12-4 and TRBJ2-3; 8 bases are a match to TRBD2. The CDR3 runs to 16 residues. Unmatched junction bases numbered 14, after V lost 6 bases and J lost 6 bases. CDR3 sequence reads: CASSPVLAGYRDTQYF. CDR3 in DNA: TGTGCCAGCAGCCCGGTGCTAGCGGGCTACAGGGATACGCAGTATTTT.

This clonotype was picked up a small number of times. Here the CDR3 DNA reads TGTGCCATCAGGGCCGCTAGCGAAGAGACCCAGTACTTC. It translates to CAIRAASEETQYF. The J gene is TRBJ2-5, the V gene TRBV10-3, with D perhaps TRBD2 (6 bases). Germline-derived CDR1 and CDR2 are ENHRY and SYGVKD. Trimming shortened V by 6 bases and J by 3 bases, and 11 bases separated the two germline ends. The CDR3 consists of 13 residues.

This clonotype has only a few counts. Here the CDR3 reads CAISDWDRGGEQYF. Written as DNA, the CDR3 is TGTGCCATCAGTGATTGGGACAGGGGCGGCGAGCAGTACTTC. The chain employs TRBV10-3 and TRBJ2-7; 10 nucleotides agree with TRBD1. Trimming at V came to 3 bases and at J to 6 bases, leaving 5 bases not matched to a gene. Germline-derived CDR1 and CDR2 are ENHRY and SYGVKD. The CDR3 totals 14 residues.

The J gene is TRBJ2-5, the V gene TRBV5-4; D is possibly TRBD1 (6 bases). The J call may be mistaken, given a closer DNA end match to TRBJ2-7. Germline V gene lookup returns CDR1 SGHNT and CDR2 YYREEE (reference sequence). The CDR3 has 13 residues. In DNA form, the CDR3 reads TGTGCCAGCAGCAACCAGGGGACCGACGAGCAGTACTTC. It translates to CASSNQGTDEQYF.

A few counts support this clonotype. The V and J genes are TRBV20-1 and TRBJ2-5; TRBD1 might be the D (6 bases). The CDR3 consists of 13 residues. V was pared by 4 bases and J by 2 bases, with 11 bases between. The germline CDR1 and CDR2 sequences are DFQATT and SNEGSKA (reference sequence). This CDR3 is CSATGHTQETQYF. The CDR3 coding sequence is TGCAGTGCTACGGGACACACTCAAGAGACCCAGTACTTC.

CDR3 DNA sequence: TGTGCCAGCAGCTTAGGGGATAGCGGACAGGGCTACGAGCAGTACTTC. Protein product: CASSLGDSGQGYEQYF. This chain joins TRBV7-6 and TRBJ2-7; 8 bases are shared with TRBD1. Germline-derived CDR1 and CDR2 are SGHVS and FNYEAQ. J lost 3 bases, V lost 1 base, and 8 bases had no gene match. The CDR3 sequence is 16 residues long.

The chain carries TRBV12-3 or TRBV12-4 and TRBJ2-3, with TRBD2 matching over 8 bases. V dropped 5 bases and J dropped 5; count of bases not matched to a gene: 6. The CDR3 contains 14 residues. CDR3 amino acids: CASSPGGSIDTQYF. The CDR3 nucleotides are TGTGCCAGCAGTCCGGGAGGGAGTATAGATACGCAGTATTTT.

In this sample, this clonotype turned up a few times. This chain uses TRBV6-5 with TRBJ2-4; 7 nucleotides line up with TRBD2. The V gene end was trimmed by 3 bases and the J gene end by 5 bases; junction bases not matched to a gene: 7. The CDR3 covers 15 residues. The germline gives CDR1 MNHEY, CDR2 SVGAGI. CDR3 nucleotides: TGTGCCAGCAGTTATGGCGGGGGAGGCGAAAACATTCAGTACTTC. Amino acid sequence: CASSYGGGGENIQYF.

This rearrangement joins TRBV19 to TRBJ1-6, with 7 bases identical to TRBD1. V was clipped by 6 bases and J by 7 bases; unmatched bases: 9. CDR1 LNHDA and CDR2 SQIVND come from the germline V gene (reference sequence). The CDR3 covers 15 residues. CDR3 coding DNA: TGTGCCAGTAGCCCAAGACAGGGCCGAAATTCACCCCTCCACTTT. It translates to CASSPRQGRNSPLHF.

J is TRBJ2-1 and V is TRBV7-9; D gene uncertain. V was trimmed by 4 bases and J by 7 bases, leaving 5 bases between them. Looked up from germline, CDR1 is SEHNR and CDR2 is FQNEAQ (reference sequence). The CDR3 totals 11 residues. The CDR3 coding sequence is TGTGCCAGCAGCTGGCGTAATGAGCAGTTCTTC. Residues: CASSWRNEQFF.

The chain recombines TRBV4-3 with TRBJ2-2; D is perhaps TRBD2 (5 bases). Germline V gene lookup returns CDR1 LGHNA and CDR2 YSLEER. The CDR3 runs 16 residues. Trimming left V 2 bases short and J 4 bases short, with 14 bases between. As DNA, the CDR3 is TGCGCCAGCAGCCAACTGCGGACTCCTTTCACCGGGGAGCTGTTTTTT. This codes for CASSQLRTPFTGELFF.

This clonotype was picked up a small number of times. The J gene is TRBJ2-7, the V gene TRBV4-3; 9 nucleotides align to TRBD2. The CDR3 has 17 amino acids. Looked up from germline, CDR1 is LGHNA and CDR2 is YSLEER. Losses at the gene ends were 1 base for V and 7 bases for J; bases not matched to a gene: 14. The CDR3 reads CASSQVSSGAEGFEQYF. For the CDR3, the DNA is TGCGCCAGCAGCCAAGTTTCTAGCGGGGCCGAGGGGTTTGAGCAGTACTTC.

A few counts support this clonotype. The chain couples TRBV24-1 to TRBJ1-5; D is unresolved. Trimming took off 6 bases at V and 1 base at J, with 18 bases between the two ends. This CDR3 contains 17 residues. Germline V CDR1 and CDR2: KGHDR, SFDVKD. The CDR3 loop reads CATSTGSSFFSNQPQHF. The CDR3 coding sequence is TGTGCCACCAGTACGGGCAGCAGCTTTTTCAGCAATCAGCCCCAGCATTTT.

The rearrangement links TRBV7-9 to TRBJ1-2; TRBD1 agrees at 9 bases. The trim removed 4 bases at V and 8 bases at J, leaving 11 bases unmatched. Germline V gives CDR1 SEHNR, CDR2 FQNEAQ (reference sequence). The CDR3 has 15 amino acids. CDR3 in DNA: TGTGCCAGCAGCTACCGTCCCGGGACAGGGTACGGCTACACCTTC. This encodes CASSYRPGTGYGYTF.

This sequence joins TRBV7-2 and TRBJ2-1, with no clear D. The germline gives CDR1 SGHTA, CDR2 FQGNSA. This CDR3 is 15 amino acids long. V was trimmed by 0 bases and J by 5 bases, leaving 11 bases between them. CDR3: CASSLARRAHNEQFF. The CDR3 DNA sequence: TGTGCCAGCAGCTTAGCAAGGAGAGCCCACAATGAGCAGTTCTTC.

This clonotype was counted only a few times. The chain employs TRBV24-1 and TRBJ2-3; D may correspond to TRBD1 or TRBD2 (5 bases each). Germline V gene sequence: CDR1 KGHDR, CDR2 SFDVKD. The V and J ends lost 0 bases and 4 bases respectively, with 13 bases between them. The CDR3 has 16 residues. CDR3 sequence reads: CATSDLPGTPADTQYF. Written as DNA, the CDR3 is TGTGCCACCAGTGATTTGCCTGGGACCCCAGCAGATACGCAGTATTTT.

At least ten counts were recorded for this clonotype. This rearrangement joins TRBV5-1 to TRBJ2-1, with 9 bases matching TRBD1. CDR3 length: 15 amino acids. The J segment lost 4 bases and the V segment lost 2 bases, leaving 4 bases of the junction unmatched. CDR1 SGHRS and CDR2 YFSETQ come from the germline V gene. Here the CDR3 DNA reads TGCGCCAGCAGCTTAGACAGGGGGAATTACAATGAGCAGTTCTTC. Its protein product is CASSLDRGNYNEQFF. The entire variable domain, with the rest obtained from reference TRBV5-1 and TRBJ2-1, is as follows: KAGVTQTPRYLIKTRGQQVTLSCSPISGHRSVSWYQQTPGQGLQFLFEYFSETQRNKGNFPGRFSGRQFSNSRSEMNVSTLELGDSALYLCASSLDRGNYNEQFFGPGTRLTVL.

This chain connects TRBV13 to TRBJ2-5; 15 positions match TRBD2. The CDR3 runs 16 residues. Germline V gene lookup returns CDR1 PRHDT and CDR2 FYEKMQ (reference sequence). V lost 5 bases and J lost 11; bases outside the gene matches: 12. The CDR3: CASSPGLGLAGGEQYF. The CDR3 bases are TGTGCCAGCAGCCCAGGTTTAGGACTAGCGGGAGGGGAGCAGTACTTC. The variable domain in full, completed from reference TRBV13 and TRBJ2-5, reads AAGVIQSPRHLIKEKRETATLKCYPIPRHDTVYWYQQGPGQDPQFLISFYEKMQSDKGSIPDRFSAQQFSDYHSELNMSSLELGDSALYFCASSPGLGLAGGEQYFGPGTRLLVL.

The chain combines TRBV9 with TRBJ2-1; D is perhaps TRBD1 (5 bases). Germline V lookup: CDR1 SGDLS, CDR2 YYNGEE. The ends were cut back, 3 bases at V and 0 bases at J, with 10 bases in the middle. The CDR3 sequence is 15 residues long. CDR3 nucleotide sequence: TGTGCCAGCAGCGCCGGACAACCCTCCTACAATGAGCAGTTCTTC. It codes for CASSAGQPSYNEQFF.

As for this clonotype: At one end the junction does not follow the germline gene, possibly because of a read error. V is TRBV4-3 and J is TRBJ1-5; D is possibly TRBD1 (5 bases). Per germline, CDR1 LGHNA and CDR2 YSLEER. This CDR3 has 15 residues. CDR3 residues: CAGSQDRGIFQPQHF. As DNA, the CDR3 is TGCGCCGGCAGCCAAGATCGGGGGATTTTTCAGCCCCAGCATTTT.

This chain joins TRBV29-1 and TRBJ2-1; unclear D gene. Germline V gene lookup returns CDR1 SQVTM and CDR2 ANQGSEA. The length of the CDR3 is 14 residues. Trimming shortened V by 4 bases and J by 5 bases, and 15 bases separated the two germline ends. Here the CDR3 DNA reads TGCAGCGTTGTACAGCCACCTGGGGACAATGAGCAGTTCTTC. Residues: CSVVQPPGDNEQFF.

The chain recombines TRBV5-1 with TRBJ1-1, with D unresolved. Trimming removed 4 bases at V and 1 base at J, with 11 bases between. The germline V gene encodes CDR1 SGHRS and CDR2 YFSETQ. CDR3 length equals 14 residues. In nucleotides, the CDR3 is TGCGCCAGCAGCCCCGCCGGGGAGAACACTGAAGCTTTCTTT. Translation gives CASSPAGENTEAFF.

The rearrangement uses TRBV12-3 or TRBV12-4 and TRBJ1-2; D is perhaps TRBD1 (5 bases). The CDR3 is 16 amino acids. V gave up 5 bases and J gave up 7 bases, with 23 bases separating them. In DNA, the CDR3 is TGTGCCAGCAGTCCTACCGGGACTTTGCTGAGAGGTGGCTACACCTTC. Encoded protein: CASSPTGTLLRGGYTF.

This clonotype was recorded a few times. The V gene is TRBV11-2, the J gene TRBJ1-1; D is perhaps TRBD1 (6 bases). This CDR3 has 16 amino acids. V was trimmed by 1 base and J by 2 bases, leaving 14 bases between them. CDR1 is SGHAT, CDR2 FQNNGV, per germline. The CDR3 is CASSLGNRDFNTEAFF. CDR3 nucleotides: TGTGCCAGCAGCTTAGGTAACAGGGACTTTAACACTGAAGCTTTCTTT.

This chain uses TRBV29-1 with TRBJ1-2; 10 bases map to TRBD1. Trimming cost V 4 bases and J 5 bases; bases outside gene matches: 4. The CDR3 runs to 13 residues. The V gene's germline CDR1 is SQVTM and CDR2 ANQGSEA. The CDR3, as DNA: TGCAGCGTTGTGAGGACAGGGGGGTATGGCTACACCTTC. Encoded protein: CSVVRTGGYGYTF.

V is TRBV20-1 and J is TRBJ2-7, with D possibly matching TRBD2 (5 bases). The V end was cut by 0 bases, the J end by 5 bases, with 8 bases between. Germline-derived CDR1 and CDR2 are DFQATT and SNEGSKA (reference sequence). The CDR3 has 12 residues. The CDR3 bases are TGCAGTGCTAGAGATGAGGGCCACGAGCAGTACTTC. Protein sequence: CSARDEGHEQYF.

The gene calls are TRBV6-2 or TRBV6-3 and TRBJ1-1; no definite D call. The germline CDR1 and CDR2 sequences are MNHEY and SVGEGT. Trimming took 2 bases from V and 2 from J, leaving 9 bases between them. This CDR3 has 14 amino acids. The CDR3, as DNA: TGTGCCAGCAGTTACAGGTTAACTAACACTGAAGCTTTCTTT. Its protein is CASSYRLTNTEAFF.

The chain recombines TRBV7-2 with TRBJ2-4; 7 bases agree with TRBD2. J was trimmed by 9 bases and V by 3 bases; bases with no gene match: 8. Germline CDR1 is SGHTA and CDR2 is FQGNSA. The CDR3 has 14 residues. CDR3 protein: CASSFAGEISIQYF. The CDR3 nucleotides read TGTGCCAGCAGCTTCGCGGGAGAAATTAGCATTCAGTACTTC. The full variable domain, rest sourced from reference TRBV7-2 and TRBJ2-4, is GAGVSQSPSNKVTEKGKDVELRCDPISGHTALYWYRQSLGQGLEFLIYFQGNSAPDKSGLPSDRFSAERTGGSVSTLTIQRTQQEDSAVYLCASSFAGEISIQYFGAGTRLSVL.

This clonotype was observed a few times. J is TRBJ2-1 and V is TRBV6-6, with 8 bases lining up with TRBD2. Trimming removed 2 bases from V and 8 bases from J; junction bases left unmatched: 14. This CDR3 is built from 17 residues. Germline CDR1 MNHNY, CDR2 SVGAGI (reference sequence). For the CDR3, the DNA is TGTGCCAGCAGTTACCCGACGATTCAGCGGGAGATACATGAGCAGTTCTTC. Translated: CASSYPTIQREIHEQFF.

This rearrangement joins TRBV12-3 or TRBV12-4 to TRBJ2-3, with D possibly TRBD2 on 5 matching bases. Deletions cut 7 bases from V and 10 bases from J, with 18 bases between. This CDR3 has 13 amino acids. CDR3 amino acids: CASIPGRSGAQYF. The CDR3 DNA reads TGTGCCAGCATTCCCGGACGGTCCGGGGCGCAGTATTTT.

The sample holds a few counts of this clonotype. The chain has TRBV6-4 and TRBJ2-1; D is ambiguous. Germline-derived CDR1 and CDR2 are MRHNA and SNTAGT. Trimming pared 1 base from V and 5 bases from J, leaving 12 bases between. The CDR3 has 15 amino acids. CDR3 nucleotides: TGTGCCAGCAGTGACTGGACGCCCCAGGACAATGAGCAGTTCTTC. It yields the protein CASSDWTPQDNEQFF.

The CDR3 DNA is TGTGCCAGCAGCTTGGTTGGTGGGACAAGAAACTATGGCTACACCTTC. Translation gives CASSLVGGTRNYGYTF. V and J are TRBV5-5 and TRBJ1-2; TRBD1 is a possible D gene (6 bases). The CDR3 is 16 amino acids. Germline assignment: CDR1 SGHKS and CDR2 YYEKEE (reference sequence). V was clipped by 0 bases and J by 2 bases, with 14 bases between them. Variable domain in full (rest from reference TRBV5-5 and TRBJ1-2): DAGVTQSPTHLIKTRGQQVTLRCSPISGHKSVSWYQQVLGQGPQFIFQYYEKEERGRGNFPDRFSARQFPNYSSELNVNALLLGDSALYLCASSLVGGTRNYGYTFGSGTRLTVV.